This T cell receptor (beta chain) originates from a study of blood T cell repertoires in COVID-19. Study-wide background: COVID-19 samples collected from the United States, Italy and Spain covered acute and convalescent phases. In each case, the material was cDNA or gDNA derived from T cells, B-cell-depleted T cells, or PBMCs.

Trimming removed 6 bases from V and 8 bases from J; junction bases left unmatched: 12. This CDR3 region has 16 residues. Germline V lookup: CDR1 SGHAT, CDR2 FQNNGV. In the original workflow: Estimation of nucleated cell counts was performed using reference gene primer amplification. This table comes from immunoSEQ multiplex PCR, and its TCRdb copy is limited to in-frame clones, with some not included. V and J calls plus clone size are reproduced from that table; the DNA served to infer D and trimming. The sample has over 60,000 clones, roughly nine tenths seen once. The J gene is TRBJ2-1, the V gene TRBV11-2; TRBD2 matches 11 bases. The material sequenced was peripheral blood. The receptor's source is a man at least 80 years old with acute or convalescent COVID-19. The CDR3 loop is CASRPLAGGPGHEQFF. The CDR3 nucleotides are TGTGCCAGCAGACCCCTAGCGGGGGGACCCGGCCATGAGCAGTTCTTC.